Listed below are T cell receptor beta chains from one sample, sequenced in a study of molecular identifiers for immune sequencing clone quantification. MiXCR, applied by TCRdb to the PCR reads, yields one record per CDR3 protein. The data contain roughly 100,000 distinct CDR3 sequences, 30% to 45% of them singletons. The specimen sequenced was naive CD8+ T cells from blood, with Jurkat cell RNA spiked in. Every receptor here comes from a human donor in good health. Some libraries in this study had Jurkat cell RNA spiked in. Both conserved end residues are part of each CDR3. D genes are given only for firm matches. Expanded clones get a size class; other rows say once, few or many, or leave the size out.

J | size | D | V | DNA | CDR3
TRBJ2-7 | many | NA | TRBV28 | TGTGCCAGCCTTGGCGGGAACTCGTACGAGCAGTACTTC | CASLGGNSYEQYF
TRBJ2-7 | few | TRBD2 | TRBV25-1 | TGTGCCAGCAGTGGGCAGGGTTGGAGCGGGAGCCATCCCTACGAGCAGTACTTC | CASSGQGWSGSHPYEQYF
TRBJ1-1 | few | NA | TRBV6-2/TRBV6-3 | TGTGCCAGCAGTTACGGGGAGACTGAAGCTTTCTTT | CASSYGETEAFF
TRBJ2-3 | NA | TRBD2 | TRBV28 | TGTGCCAGCAGTTTATTACTAGCGGGGGCAGATGCGCAGTATTTT | CASSLLLAGADAQYF
TRBJ1-2 | few | NA | TRBV4-1 | TGCGCCAGCAGCCAAGTGGCATCCCATTACGGCTACACCTTC | CASSQVASHYGYTF
TRBJ2-7 | few | NA | TRBV9 | TGTGCCAGCAGCACCGCAGGGAGCTCCTACGAGCAGTACTTC | CASSTAGSSYEQYF
TRBJ1-1 | NA | NA | TRBV7-3 | TGCGCCCGCCCCCCGGCCGGGGGGCAGGCTTTCTTT | CARPPAGGQAFF
TRBJ2-1 | few | NA | TRBV13 | TGTGCCAGCAGCTTTTCGCCAGGTCGATTCGGTGAGCAGTTCTTC | CASSFSPGRFGEQFF
TRBJ2-7 | few | NA | TRBV19 | TGTGCCAGTAGGAACGAATTGGGGAGTCCGTCCGAGCAGTACTTC | CASRNELGSPSEQYF
TRBJ2-5 | many | TRBD1 | TRBV7-9 | TGTGCCAGCAGCTTTTCAGGGGGCGGAGAGACCCAGTACTTC | CASSFSGGGETQYF
TRBJ2-2 | NA | TRBD2 | TRBV11-2 | TGTGCCAGCAGCTGGGGACTAACCGGGGAGCTGTTTTTT | CASSWGLTGELFF
TRBJ2-2 | NA | NA | TRBV28 | TGTGCCAGCAGTTTTCGATACGACTACACCGGGGAGCTGTTTTTT | CASSFRYDYTGELFF
TRBJ2-3 | many | NA | TRBV20-1 | TGCAGTGCTAGAGAGGGGGCAGGCACAGGGTACACAGATACGCAGTATTTT | CSAREGAGTGYTDTQYF
TRBJ2-7 | NA | NA | TRBV28 | TGTGCCAGTTATGGACGCCTCTCCTACGAGCAGTACTTC | CASYGRLSYEQYF
TRBJ2-2 | few | NA | TRBV7-2 | TGTGCCAGCAGCTTATGGGGGGCGGACACCGGGGAGCTGTTTTTT | CASSLWGADTGELFF
TRBJ2-7 | few | NA | TRBV19 | TGTGCCAGTAACCCGGGGGGCGCCTACGAGCAGTACTTC | CASNPGGAYEQYF
TRBJ2-7 | many | NA | TRBV9 | TGTGCCAGCAGCGTAGGGGATTTGGACTACGAGCAGTACTTC | CASSVGDLDYEQYF
TRBJ2-1 | once | TRBD2 | TRBV19 | TGTGCCAGTAGTATTTTCTCGGGAGGGGAGATTGAGCAGTTCTTC | CASSIFSGGEIEQFF
TRBJ1-4 | NA | NA | TRBV4-2 | TGTGCCAGCAGCCCCCCCCTACAGGGAGCTAATGAAAAACTGTTTTTT | CASSPPLQGANEKLFF
TRBJ2-3 | NA | NA | TRBV28 | TGTGCCAGCAACTCATACCCTCCGCAGTATTTT | CASNSYPPQYF
TRBJ1-1 | few | NA | TRBV20-1 | TGCAGTGCTAGAGTTGAGACGAACACTGAAGCTTTCTTT | CSARVETNTEAFF
TRBJ2-4 | NA | NA | TRBV9 | TGTGCCAGCAGCGTAAGTGGGGCTTTAGCCAAAAACATTCAGTACTTC | CASSVSGALAKNIQYF
TRBJ2-5 | NA | NA | TRBV14 | TGTGCCAGCAGCCAATGGGCCCAAGAGACCCAGTACTTC | CASSQWAQETQYF
TRBJ2-7 | NA | NA | TRBV4-3 | TGCGCCAGCAGCCAAGGATGGGGGCTAGCCGAGCAGTACTTC | CASSQGWGLAEQYF
TRBJ2-6 | many | NA | TRBV7-2 | TGTGCCAGCAGCTTGACAGTAGCGGCTTCTGGGGCCAACGTCCTGACTTTC | CASSLTVAASGANVLTF
TRBJ2-7 | few | NA | TRBV13 | TGTGCCAGCAGCTTGAGGAAGGGGCAGTACTTC | CASSLRKGQYF
TRBJ2-3 | NA | NA | TRBV19 | TGTGCCAGTAGTATAGGTCCAGATACGCAGTATTTT | CASSIGPDTQYF
TRBJ2-7 | NA | NA | TRBV4-3 | TGCGCCAGCAGCCAAGATCCAGGGAGAGAGCAGTACTTC | CASSQDPGREQYF
TRBJ1-2 | many | NA | TRBV5-6 | TGTGCCAGCAGCTGGGGAACAGATTTCTATGGCTACACCTTC | CASSWGTDFYGYTF
TRBJ2-7 | many | TRBD2 | TRBV12-3/TRBV12-4 | TGTGCCAGCAGTTCCCGGACTAGCGGAAGTGGGGAGCAGTACTTC | CASSSRTSGSGEQYF
TRBJ2-1 | NA | NA | TRBV6-5 | TGTGCCAGCAGTTACTCGTCAGCTTTGTCCTACAATGAGCAGTTCTTC | CASSYSSALSYNEQFF
TRBJ2-1 | NA | NA | TRBV5-1 | TGCGCCAGCAGCTACCTAGCGTCCCGCTCCTACAATGAGCAGTTCTTC | CASSYLASRSYNEQFF
TRBJ1-2 | NA | NA | TRBV18 | TGTGCCAGCTCCGATTTCTATGGCTACACCTTC | CASSDFYGYTF
TRBJ1-1 | many | TRBD1 | TRBV20-1 | TGCAGTGCTAGAGTGACAGGGTCGAACACTGAAGCTTTCTTT | CSARVTGSNTEAFF
TRBJ2-1 | NA | TRBD2 | TRBV20-1 | TGCAGTGCTGGCCGGACTAGCGGAAACAATGAGCAGTTCTTC | CSAGRTSGNNEQFF
TRBJ2-3 | few | NA | TRBV28 | TGTGCCAGCAGTTTATTCCAGGGCGATACGCAGTATTTT | CASSLFQGDTQYF
TRBJ2-2 | NA | TRBD1 | TRBV20-1 | TGCAGTGCCAGCGGGACAGGGGCCTACACCGGGGAGCTGTTTTTT | CSASGTGAYTGELFF
TRBJ2-2 | NA | NA | TRBV7-9 | TGTGCCAGCAGCTTAGTACCGAACACCGGGGAGCTGTTTTTT | CASSLVPNTGELFF
TRBJ2-7 | few | NA | TRBV19 | TGTGCCAGTAGTATAGCTCTCAGCCTTTACGAGCAGTACTTC | CASSIALSLYEQYF
TRBJ2-3 | many | TRBD1 | TRBV2 | TGTGCCAGCTCCGGGACAGGGGAAGGAACAGATACGCAGTATTTT | CASSGTGEGTDTQYF
TRBJ1-2 | NA | NA | TRBV19 | TGTGCCAGTAGTATAGCTCTAGGTGGCTACACCTTC | CASSIALGGYTF
TRBJ2-3 | few | NA | TRBV12-3/TRBV12-4 | TGTGCCAGCAGTTTAGGAGAGGGGCAGAGCACAGATACGCAGTATTTT | CASSLGEGQSTDTQYF
TRBJ2-7 | few | NA | TRBV7-6 | TGTGCCAGCAGTCTAGCAGGTGGGGCTCACGAGCAGTACTTC | CASSLAGGAHEQYF
TRBJ1-5 | many | NA | TRBV7-9 | TGTGCCAGCAGCTCTTCACATGCACAGCCCCAGCATTTT | CASSSSHAQPQHF
TRBJ2-2 | NA | TRBD2 | TRBV3-1 | TGTGCCAGCAGCCATGGACTAGGGACCGGGGAGCTGTTTTTT | CASSHGLGTGELFF
TRBJ2-7 | NA | NA | TRBV2 | TGTGCCAGCGAAGCCATAGCGAAACCCAGGGAGCAGTACTTC | CASEAIAKPREQYF
TRBJ1-5 | NA | NA | TRBV6-1 | TGTGCCAGCACCCACAGGGTTAATCAGCCCCAGCATTTT | CASTHRVNQPQHF
TRBJ2-7 | few | TRBD2 | TRBV7-9 | TGTGCCAGCAGATATGGACTAGCGGAAAGAGGAGAGCAGTACTTC | CASRYGLAERGEQYF
TRBJ1-5 | NA | TRBD1 | TRBV15 | TGTGCCACCAGCAGAGATAGGGGGCAGAATCAGCCCCAGCATTTT | CATSRDRGQNQPQHF
TRBJ2-3 | many | NA | TRBV7-6 | TGTGCCAGCAGCTTATCCGCCTACCGCACAGATACGCAGTATTTT | CASSLSAYRTDTQYF
TRBJ2-7 | many | NA | TRBV29-1 | TGCAGCGCCGGAGGTGGCTACGAGCAGTACTTC | CSAGGGYEQYF
TRBJ1-5 | NA | TRBD1 | TRBV27 | TGTGCCAGCAGTTTTTCGGGACAGTTCAATCAGCCCCAGCATTTT | CASSFSGQFNQPQHF
TRBJ2-6 | NA | TRBD2 | TRBV4-3 | TGCGCCAGCAGCCCGGGACTAGCGGGAGCTGGGGCCAACGTCCTGACTTTC | CASSPGLAGAGANVLTF
TRBJ2-3 | few | TRBD1 | TRBV2 | TGTGCCAGCAGATATACAGGGGCCCCTTCCACAGATACGCAGTATTTT | CASRYTGAPSTDTQYF
TRBJ2-1 | few | NA | TRBV16 | TGTGCCAGCAGCGAGCAGGGCAATGAGCAGTTCTTC | CASSEQGNEQFF
TRBJ1-6 | NA | NA | TRBV28 | TGTGCCAGCAGTCTGATGACGGGACCCTATAATTCACCCCTCCACTTT | CASSLMTGPYNSPLHF
TRBJ1-1 | few | TRBD1 | TRBV19 | TGTGCCAGTAGTAGGGACAGGGAATGGACTGAAGCTTTCTTT | CASSRDREWTEAFF
TRBJ1-1 | NA | NA | TRBV19 | TGTGCCAGTGGCGGTCTGTCGGACGATGGTATGACTGAAGCTTTCTTT | CASGGLSDDGMTEAFF